This T cell receptor beta chain stems from a study of T cell responses to AZD1222 COVID-19 vaccine. Here immunoSEQ multiplex PCR was the method, and the copy in TCRdb shows in-frame clones only, minus some. This table has around 100,000 clones, about 85% appearing once. Points on this clone: Its antigen is not identified.

Study-wide findings and caveats: Only six people who got AZD1222 tested seropositive at baseline. Unmutated regions of variants are reportedly targeted by nearly half of spike-specific TCRs.

V dropped 4 bases and J dropped 6; count of bases not matched to a gene: 14. This CDR3 has 16 amino acids. CDR1 and CDR2 (germline): SGHVS, FNYEAQ. The material sequenced was peripheral blood, taken 28 days after the second AZD1222 dose. The source of this sequence is an adult who received the AZD1222 COVID-19 vaccine. The chain carries TRBV7-6 and TRBJ2-7; 8 positions agree with TRBD1. As DNA, the CDR3 is TGTGCCAGCAGCTCGACCCCAGGGGGCGATTCTCTCGAGCAGTACTTC. Translation: CASSSTPGGDSLEQYF.